The T cell receptor beta chain under discussion was sequenced for a study of T-cell memory formation after mild COVID-19. Overall study findings and caveats: A subset of responding clones appeared in pre-infection memory, suggesting cross-reactive memory joined. CD8+ contracting clones occupied EMRA, while CD4+ ones occupied mainly CM and EM.

This CDR3 comprises 12 residues. Germline loops: CDR1 MGHRA, CDR2 YSYEKL. This clonotype was counted between two and nine times. Antigen specificity is unknown. The junction and the germline gene differ at one end; a read error may be behind it. 5'RACE, which relied on constant-segment primers, yielded TCR alpha and TCR beta cDNA libraries carrying sample barcodes and UMIs. One entry per CDR3 protein results from TCRdb running MiXCR on the 5' RACE reads. The repertoire includes 550,000 to 600,000 distinct CDR3 sequences, around a sixth of them detected once, and about 8.1% sits in the top ten. J is TRBJ1-2 and V is TRBV4-1, with D perhaps TRBD1 (5 bases). The sequenced material came from PBMCs or a T cell subset sorted from them (not recorded which). The TCR comes from an adult woman who had mild COVID-19 (a few samples of this study predate the infection). Cell type and time point are not known. For the CDR3, the DNA is TGCGCCAGCAGCCAAGATAATCCAGGGCTCACTTTC. This encodes CASSQDNPGLTF.